Below are 8 T cell receptor beta chains sequenced from a single sample in a study of T cell changes during pregnancy in multiple sclerosis. TCRdb keeps only in-frame clones here, not all; method: immunoSEQ multiplex PCR. The sample includes under 50,000 clones, 80% to 95% of them seen just once. The sequencing here drew on CD4+ T cells from peripheral blood mononuclear cells, taken in the first trimester of pregnancy. These receptors came from a female donor with multiple sclerosis, enrolled in a pregnancy study.

Of note for this clone: Germline is not matched at one junction end, which may reflect a read error. The chain has TRBV27 and TRBJ2-7; 9 nucleotides align to TRBD2. The CDR3 is made up of 13 amino acids. Looked up from germline, CDR1 is MNHEY and CDR2 is SMNVEV (reference sequence). The CDR3 here is CASSFGTSSRVHF. DNA for the CDR3: TGTGCCAGCAGTTTTGGGACTAGCAGCCGAGTGCACTTC.

This rearrangement joins TRBV27 to TRBJ2-7; 7 bases are shared with TRBD1. The germline V gene has CDR1 MNHEY and CDR2 SMNVEV (reference sequence). V lost 5 bases to trimming and J lost 2 bases; unmatched junction nucleotides: 12. The CDR3 runs 16 residues. CDR3 nucleotides: TGTGCCAGCAGTCCCCATCCCGGGACAGTGCCCTACGAGCAGTACTTC. Its protein product is CASSPHPGTVPYEQYF.

The V gene is TRBV2, the J gene TRBJ1-5; D gene ambiguous. Per the germline V gene, CDR1 is SNHLY and CDR2 is FYNNEI. Deletions cut 1 base from V and 4 bases from J, with 8 bases between. The CDR3 loop spans 14 amino acids. For the CDR3, the DNA is TGTGCCAGCAGTGAAGGGGCCCTAAATCAGCCCCAGCATTTT. Encoded protein: CASSEGALNQPQHF.

This chain uses TRBV25-1 with TRBJ2-7, with 12 bases fitting TRBD2. The germline V gene has CDR1 MGHDK and CDR2 SYGVNS. Trimming took 6 bases from V and 4 from J; bases not matched to a gene: 7. The CDR3 is made up of 15 amino acids. The CDR3 coding sequence is TGTGCCAGCAGCGCACCGGGACTAGCGGGTTACGAGCAGTACTTC. It translates to CASSAPGLAGYEQYF.

The chain carries TRBV4-2 and TRBJ2-1; TRBD1 agrees at 7 bases. Germline V gives CDR1 LGHNA, CDR2 YNFKEQ. J gave up 2 bases and V 5 bases, and 0 bases lay outside the gene matches. The CDR3 is made up of 13 amino acids. CDR3 sequence: CASSGTAYNEQFF. The CDR3 bases are TGTGCCAGCAGCGGGACAGCCTACAATGAGCAGTTCTTC.

CDR3 amino acids: CASSLRSGYEQYF. The CDR3 DNA reads TGTGCCAGCAGCCTAAGGAGTGGCTACGAGCAGTACTTC. The V and J genes are TRBV11-3 and TRBJ2-7, with D unclear. The CDR3 has 13 amino acids. V dropped 5 bases and J dropped 3 bases, with 11 bases sitting between them. Germline CDR1 SGHNT, CDR2 YENEEA.

The chain carries TRBV5-1 and TRBJ2-1; TRBD2 aligns across 7 bases. Per germline, CDR1 SGHRS and CDR2 YFSETQ. CDR3 size: 13 residues. The V and J ends lost 6 bases and 6 bases, in that order; junction bases with no gene match: 6. The CDR3 DNA sequence: TGCGCCAGCACGCGGGAGCATTTCAATGAGCAGTTCTTC. This codes for CASTREHFNEQFF.

This clone was found once. The rearrangement joins TRBV5-4 to TRBJ1-2; D remains ambiguous. In germline, CDR1 is SGHNT, CDR2 YYREEE (reference sequence). This CDR3 comprises 13 residues. V lost 0 bases, J lost 2 bases, and 5 bases lay in between. CDR3 amino acids: CASSLDNNYGYTF. The DNA for the CDR3 is TGTGCCAGCAGCTTGGACAACAACTATGGCTACACCTTC.